Listed below are T cell receptor beta chains from one sample, sequenced in a study of blood T cell repertoires in COVID-19. Method: immunoSEQ multiplex PCR; TCRdb's copy keeps in-frame clones and lacks some. The sample holds about 160,000 clones; 65% to 80% are singletons and the top ten take 7% to 9%. Sequencing was performed on peripheral blood. The receptor set was obtained from a man in his 60s with acute or convalescent COVID-19. CDR3s include the opening cysteine and the closing phenylalanine or tryptophan. A D gene is named only where the DNA matches it firmly. For some rows the clone size is stated as once, few or many, or as a class when expanded; others skip it.

j_call: TRBJ1-6
v_call: TRBV9
d_call: TRBD1
clone_size: .
cdr3_aa: CASSVQGDNSPLHF
cdr3_nt: TGTGCCAGCAGCGTTCAGGGGGATAATTCACCCCTCCACTTT

j_call: TRBJ2-7
v_call: TRBV3-1/TRBV3-2
d_call: .
clone_size: .
cdr3_aa: CASSQHESSYEQYF
cdr3_nt: TGTGCCAGCAGCCAACACGAGAGCTCCTACGAGCAGTACTTC

j_call: TRBJ2-5
v_call: TRBV19
d_call: .
clone_size: .
cdr3_aa: CASRAGPWGETQYF
cdr3_nt: TGTGCCAGTAGGGCGGGACCCTGGGGAGAGACCCAGTACTTC

j_call: TRBJ1-5
v_call: TRBV10-3
d_call: .
clone_size: .
cdr3_aa: CAISELRGDQPQHF
cdr3_nt: TGTGCCATCAGTGAATTAAGGGGCGATCAGCCCCAGCATTTT

j_call: TRBJ1-1
v_call: TRBV25-1
d_call: TRBD1
clone_size: .
cdr3_aa: CASSRDRGMNTEAFF
cdr3_nt: TGTGCCAGCAGCCGGGACAGGGGAATGAACACTGAAGCTTTCTTT

j_call: TRBJ1-1
v_call: TRBV11-2
d_call: .
clone_size: few
cdr3_aa: CASSLLQGHNTEAFF
cdr3_nt: TGTGCCAGCAGCCTTCTACAGGGACACAACACTGAAGCTTTCTTT

j_call: TRBJ1-3
v_call: TRBV3-1/TRBV3-2
d_call: TRBD1
clone_size: .
cdr3_aa: CASSQDVKGMGQGAAKGNTIYF
cdr3_nt: TGTGCCAGCAGCCAAGATGTAAAGGGTATGGGACAGGGGGCGGCGAAAGGAAACACCATATATTTT

j_call: TRBJ1-1
v_call: TRBV11-3
d_call: TRBD1
clone_size: few
cdr3_aa: CASSYTGDTEAFF
cdr3_nt: TGTGCCAGCAGCTATACAGGGGACACTGAAGCTTTCTTT

j_call: TRBJ1-5
v_call: TRBV6-6
d_call: .
clone_size: .
cdr3_aa: CASSYSGQGGQPQHF
cdr3_nt: TGTGCCAGCAGTTACTCGGGCCAGGGAGGGCAGCCCCAGCATTTT

j_call: TRBJ1-3
v_call: TRBV18
d_call: .
clone_size: .
cdr3_aa: CASSADFSGNTIYF
cdr3_nt: TGTGCCAGCTCGGCAGACTTCTCTGGAAACACCATATATTTT

j_call: TRBJ1-5
v_call: TRBV25-1
d_call: .
clone_size: once
cdr3_aa: CASSAGLQPQHF
cdr3_nt: TGTGCCAGCAGTGCGGGGTTACAGCCCCAGCATTTT

j_call: TRBJ2-7
v_call: TRBV27
d_call: TRBD1
clone_size: few
cdr3_aa: CASSLFGTGQYEQYF
cdr3_nt: TGTGCCAGCAGTTTATTCGGGACAGGGCAGTACGAGCAGTACTTC

j_call: TRBJ2-3
v_call: TRBV7-9
d_call: .
clone_size: .
cdr3_aa: CASSSRDLTDTQYF
cdr3_nt: TGTGCCAGCAGCTCGAGAGATCTCACAGATACGCAGTATTTT

j_call: TRBJ2-7
v_call: TRBV5-6
d_call: TRBD1
clone_size: .
cdr3_aa: CASSLGDRVRSYEQYF
cdr3_nt: TGTGCCAGCAGCTTGGGGGACAGGGTTAGGTCCTACGAGCAGTACTTC

j_call: TRBJ2-2
v_call: TRBV10-1
d_call: .
clone_size: .
cdr3_aa: CASSDYTGELFF
cdr3_nt: TGCGCCAGCAGTGACTACACCGGGGAGCTGTTTTTT

j_call: TRBJ1-6
v_call: TRBV6-2/TRBV6-3
d_call: .
clone_size: .
cdr3_aa: CASSNRVSPLHF
cdr3_nt: TGTGCCAGCAGCAACAGGGTCTCACCCCTCCACTTT

j_call: TRBJ1-3
v_call: TRBV6-1
d_call: .
clone_size: few
cdr3_aa: CASSEKRTTGGNTIYF
cdr3_nt: TGTGCCAGCAGTGAAAAGAGGACTACGGGAGGAAACACCATATATTTT

j_call: TRBJ1-1
v_call: TRBV19
d_call: .
clone_size: .
cdr3_aa: CASKRGQGNTEAFF
cdr3_nt: TGTGCCAGTAAAAGGGGCCAGGGGAACACTGAAGCTTTCTTT

j_call: TRBJ2-1
v_call: TRBV15
d_call: TRBD1
clone_size: .
cdr3_aa: CATSRGTGLREQFF
cdr3_nt: TGTGCCACCAGCAGGGGGACAGGGCTTAGGGAGCAGTTCTTC

j_call: TRBJ1-3
v_call: TRBV3-1/TRBV3-2
d_call: .
clone_size: once
cdr3_aa: CASSPGIAGNSGNTIYF
cdr3_nt: TGTGCCAGCAGCCCAGGGATAGCGGGCAACTCTGGAAACACCATATATTTT

j_call: TRBJ2-1
v_call: TRBV7-9
d_call: TRBD1
clone_size: .
cdr3_aa: CASSLEPWTGSHEQFF
cdr3_nt: TGTGCCAGCAGCTTAGAGCCCTGGACAGGGAGCCATGAGCAGTTCTTC

j_call: TRBJ1-2
v_call: TRBV14
d_call: .
clone_size: .
cdr3_aa: CASSQVIGPGYSYGYTF
cdr3_nt: TGTGCCAGCAGCCAAGTGATAGGGCCGGGGTATAGCTATGGCTACACCTTC

j_call: TRBJ2-1
v_call: TRBV5-4
d_call: TRBD2
clone_size: .
cdr3_aa: CASSLGLADNEQFF
cdr3_nt: TGTGCCAGCAGCTTAGGACTAGCGGACAATGAGCAGTTCTTC

j_call: TRBJ2-7
v_call: TRBV4-1
d_call: TRBD1
clone_size: .
cdr3_aa: CASSQPGTGGLEQYF
cdr3_nt: TGCGCCAGCAGCCAACCCGGGACAGGGGGCCTCGAGCAGTACTTC

j_call: TRBJ1-1
v_call: TRBV9
d_call: TRBD1
clone_size: once
cdr3_aa: CASSRTGERLNTEAFF
cdr3_nt: TGTGCCAGCAGCCGTACAGGGGAGAGATTGAACACTGAAGCTTTCTTT

j_call: TRBJ1-1
v_call: TRBV6-8
d_call: .
clone_size: .
cdr3_aa: CASVLGWGPRVAVAEAFF
cdr3_nt: TGTGCCAGCGTATTGGGGTGGGGCCCCAGGGTTGCAGTGGCTGAAGCTTTCTTT

j_call: TRBJ2-7
v_call: TRBV4-3
d_call: .
clone_size: .
cdr3_aa: CASSPGIGGGLGEQYF
cdr3_nt: TGCGCCAGCAGCCCTGGTATAGGGGGGGGCCTTGGCGAGCAGTACTTC

j_call: TRBJ1-1
v_call: TRBV19
d_call: .
clone_size: few
cdr3_aa: CASSIGRVESEAFF
cdr3_nt: TGTGCCAGTAGTATCGGCAGGGTTGAGTCTGAAGCTTTCTTT

j_call: TRBJ2-4
v_call: TRBV27
d_call: .
clone_size: .
cdr3_aa: CASSLGGLSKNIQYF
cdr3_nt: TGTGCCAGCAGTTTAGGAGGGCTATCCAAAAACATTCAGTACTTC

j_call: TRBJ1-6
v_call: TRBV7-9
d_call: TRBD1
clone_size: .
cdr3_aa: CASSPDPGQNSPLHF
cdr3_nt: TGTGCCAGCAGCCCTGACCCGGGACAGAATTCACCCCTCCACTTT

j_call: TRBJ1-6
v_call: TRBV5-1
d_call: .
clone_size: .
cdr3_aa: CASSLAQGTNSPLHF
cdr3_nt: TGCGCCAGCAGCTTGGCCCAGGGGACTAATTCACCCCTCCACTTT

j_call: TRBJ2-7
v_call: TRBV5-1
d_call: TRBD1
clone_size: few
cdr3_aa: CASSLTGFAYEQYF
cdr3_nt: TGCGCCAGCAGCCTGACAGGGTTCGCCTACGAGCAGTACTTC

j_call: TRBJ1-1
v_call: TRBV21-1
d_call: .
clone_size: .
cdr3_aa: CASSKETRAGGRTEAFF
cdr3_nt: TGTGCCAGCAGCAAAGAAACCCGGGCAGGGGGCCGTACTGAAGCTTTCTTT

j_call: TRBJ2-1
v_call: TRBV29-1
d_call: TRBD2
clone_size: .
cdr3_aa: CSVEAMLAGVNEQFF
cdr3_nt: TGCAGCGTTGAAGCTATGCTAGCGGGGGTCAATGAGCAGTTCTTC

j_call: TRBJ2-7
v_call: TRBV12-3/TRBV12-4
d_call: TRBD2
clone_size: .
cdr3_aa: CASSYMGGEQYF
cdr3_nt: TGTGCCAGCAGTTATATGGGAGGGGAGCAGTACTTC

j_call: TRBJ1-5
v_call: TRBV7-9
d_call: .
clone_size: .
cdr3_aa: CASSLAVGHQPQHF
cdr3_nt: TGTGCCAGCAGCTTAGCCGTGGGGCACCAGCCCCAGCATTTT

j_call: TRBJ2-7
v_call: TRBV6-6
d_call: .
clone_size: .
cdr3_aa: CASRKGDEQYF
cdr3_nt: TGTGCCAGCAGGAAAGGAGACGAGCAGTACTTC

j_call: TRBJ2-7
v_call: TRBV9
d_call: TRBD1
clone_size: .
cdr3_aa: CASSSPSRGQASYEQYF
cdr3_nt: TGTGCCAGCAGCTCTCCTAGTCGGGGACAGGCCTCCTACGAGCAGTACTTC

j_call: TRBJ2-7
v_call: TRBV5-4
d_call: .
clone_size: once
cdr3_aa: CASSLDRDYYEQYF
cdr3_nt: TGTGCCAGCAGCTTGGACAGGGATTACTACGAGCAGTACTTC

j_call: TRBJ1-1
v_call: TRBV5-6
d_call: .
clone_size: .
cdr3_aa: CASNALLTEKNTEAFF
cdr3_nt: TGTGCCAGCAACGCCTTACTGACAGAGAAGAACACTGAAGCTTTCTTT

j_call: TRBJ2-6
v_call: TRBV7-3
d_call: TRBD2
clone_size: .
cdr3_aa: CASSPGLAGNSGANVLTF
cdr3_nt: TGTGCCAGCAGCCCCGGACTAGCGGGAAACTCTGGGGCCAACGTCCTGACTTTC

j_call: TRBJ2-7
v_call: TRBV4-1
d_call: .
clone_size: .
cdr3_aa: CASSQVAQGGYNEQYF
cdr3_nt: TGCGCCAGCAGCCAAGTCGCTCAGGGTGGGTACAACGAGCAGTACTTC

j_call: TRBJ1-2
v_call: TRBV2
d_call: .
clone_size: .
cdr3_aa: CASSVGQTGNYGYTF
cdr3_nt: TGTGCCAGCAGTGTCGGTCAGACAGGAAACTATGGCTACACCTTC

j_call: TRBJ2-2
v_call: TRBV11-1
d_call: .
clone_size: .
cdr3_aa: CASTSAGELFF
cdr3_nt: TGTGCCAGCACGTCGGCCGGGGAGCTGTTTTTT

j_call: TRBJ1-3
v_call: TRBV28
d_call: .
clone_size: .
cdr3_aa: CASRPPGKSGNTIYF
cdr3_nt: TGTGCCAGCAGACCCCCGGGGAAGAGTGGAAACACCATATATTTT

j_call: TRBJ1-2
v_call: TRBV25-1
d_call: TRBD1
clone_size: .
cdr3_aa: CASRGSAGQGDYGYTF
cdr3_nt: TGTGCCAGCAGGGGATCGGCGGGACAGGGGGACTATGGCTACACCTTC

j_call: TRBJ1-1
v_call: TRBV27
d_call: TRBD1
clone_size: .
cdr3_aa: CASSSHLPRQGSGTEAFF
cdr3_nt: TGTGCCAGCAGTTCCCATCTTCCTCGACAGGGCTCGGGCACTGAAGCTTTCTTT

j_call: TRBJ1-3
v_call: TRBV11-2
d_call: .
clone_size: few
cdr3_aa: CASSFAGSSGNTIYF
cdr3_nt: TGTGCCAGCAGCTTTGCGGGCAGCTCTGGAAACACCATATATTTT

j_call: TRBJ1-1
v_call: TRBV5-4
d_call: TRBD1
clone_size: few
cdr3_aa: CASSSTGTGAGYTEAFF
cdr3_nt: TGTGCCAGCAGCTCTACCGGGACAGGGGCTGGGTACACTGAAGCTTTCTTT

j_call: TRBJ1-1
v_call: TRBV30
d_call: TRBD1
clone_size: .
cdr3_aa: CAWTRQGGTEAFF
cdr3_nt: TGTGCCTGGACCCGACAGGGTGGAACTGAAGCTTTCTTT

j_call: TRBJ2-1
v_call: TRBV3-1/TRBV3-2
d_call: TRBD2
clone_size: .
cdr3_aa: CASSRSPSGLTSSYNEQFF
cdr3_nt: TGTGCCAGCAGCCGGTCCCCTAGCGGGCTAACGAGCTCCTACAATGAGCAGTTCTTC